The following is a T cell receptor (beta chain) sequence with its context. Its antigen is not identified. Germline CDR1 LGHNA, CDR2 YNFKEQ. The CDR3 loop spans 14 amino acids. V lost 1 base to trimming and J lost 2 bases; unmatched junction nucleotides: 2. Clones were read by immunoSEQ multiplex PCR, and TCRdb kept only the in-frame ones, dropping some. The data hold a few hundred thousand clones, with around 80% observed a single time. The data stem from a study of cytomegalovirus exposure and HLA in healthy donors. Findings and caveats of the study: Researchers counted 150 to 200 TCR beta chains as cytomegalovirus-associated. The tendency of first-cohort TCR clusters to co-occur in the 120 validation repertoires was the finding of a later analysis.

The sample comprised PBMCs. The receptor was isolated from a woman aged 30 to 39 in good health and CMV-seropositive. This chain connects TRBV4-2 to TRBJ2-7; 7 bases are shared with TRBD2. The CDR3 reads CASSQGGGPYEQYF. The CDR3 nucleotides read TGTGCCAGCAGCCAAGGGGGAGGGCCCTACGAGCAGTACTTC.